The T cell receptor beta chain under discussion was sequenced for a study of blood T cell repertoires in COVID-19. The data were produced by immunoSEQ multiplex PCR, yet TCRdb's version contains in-frame clones alone and is incomplete. Of 250,000 or so clones listed, more than 75% were seen once; the top ten hold about 6.9%. V dropped 2 bases and J dropped 1 base, with 12 bases sitting between them. The CDR3 extends over 16 amino acids. CDR1 and CDR2 (germline): SGDLS, YYNGEE. The V gene is TRBV9, the J gene TRBJ2-2; a possible D gene is TRBD1 (6 bases). This receptor was identified in a woman in her forties or fifties who had been exposed to COVID-19. Input material: PBMCs or T cells enriched from blood (not recorded which). In DNA form, the CDR3 reads TGTGCCAGCAGCGTTTCGCCGGGACAGAACACCGGGGAGCTGTTTTTT. Amino acid sequence: CASSVSPGQNTGELFF.